This T cell receptor (beta chain) is drawn from a study of response to subunit inactivated influenza vaccine. Study results and caveats: The authors suggested that every seasonal influenza vaccination recruits few new T cells.

Via MiXCR, TCRdb re-called the RT-PCR reads, giving one row per CDR3 protein. Among approximately 700,000 distinct CDR3 sequences listed, approximately 15% were seen once. Note on this clonotype: No antigen is known for it.

Trimming took 4 bases from V and 4 from J, leaving 14 bases between them. Looked up from germline, CDR1 is DFQATT and CDR2 is SNEGSKA (reference sequence). This CDR3 comprises 14 residues. V and J are TRBV20-1 and TRBJ1-5; no clear D. This sequence originates from a man between 45 and 60 years old who received an inactivated influenza vaccine. Sequencing was performed on PBMCs from blood, taken approximately 15 days before vaccination. The CDR3 reads CSAILPMANQPQHF. CDR3 coding DNA: TGCAGTGCTATATTGCCGATGGCGAATCAGCCCCAGCATTTT.